This T cell receptor (beta chain) derives from a study of shared clonotypes between healthy human individuals. The CDR3 is 13 amino acids. Trimming cost V 7 bases and J 0 bases, with 9 bases left between them. Germline V gene data show CDR1 as SGHTA and CDR2 as FQGNSA. Unsorted PBMCs provided DNA that was sequenced on ten immunoSEQ deep assay plates. As processed by the authors: Junction-only immunoSEQ sequences carried no quality scores, so filtering differed. The table came from immunoSEQ multiplex PCR; TCRdb's copy has only in-frame clones and leaves some out. The DNA gave D and trimming, while V, J and clone size come from that table. The sample lists 490,000 or so clones; 76% were seen once. There were only Caucasian adults among the donors, and all lived in Nashville, Tennessee.

The specimen was PBMCs. The chain combines TRBV7-2 with TRBJ1-1; D gene ambiguous. The sequence was obtained from a woman in her forties in good health. Some clones in this sample may be carry-over from other donors' samples. CDR3: CASTKALNTEAFF. The CDR3 DNA reads TGTGCCAGCACCAAGGCCCTGAACACTGAAGCTTTCTTT.